Given below is one TCR beta chain in context. Its antigen is unidentified. This sample stems from a study of T cells after posttransplantation cyclophosphamide. Cyclophosphamide on days +3 and +4 followed busulfan-fludarabine conditioning and a marrow graft. General study findings and limits: Skin or GI-infiltrating T cells shared few TRB sequences with blood. Donor-recipient repertoire similarity was low at 1-2 months, rising over year one. After PTCy, TRB diversity resembled that of CNI/methotrexate controls.

Assay used: immunoSEQ multiplex PCR; TCRdb lists only in-frame clones, some missing. The table lists 15,000 to 20,000 clones, 87% of them singletons, with 6% to 8% in the top ten. Between the trimmed V and J ends, which lost 2 bases and 4 bases, there was a span of 6 bases. From germline, CDR1 is SGHTA and CDR2 FQGNSA. This CDR3 is 12 amino acids long. This specimen consisted of PBMCs, obtained after allogeneic stem cell transplant with posttransplant cyclophosphamide. The TCR was taken from a female patient between 35 and 55 years old who received an allogeneic stem cell transplant from a related donor, was CMV-positive, and had no GVHD. Some T cells may possibly be graft donor cells. J is TRBJ2-7 and V is TRBV7-2; no clear D gene. The CDR3 coding sequence is TGTGCCAGCAGCTTATTCTATTACGAGCAGTACTTC. Its protein product is CASSLFYYEQYF.